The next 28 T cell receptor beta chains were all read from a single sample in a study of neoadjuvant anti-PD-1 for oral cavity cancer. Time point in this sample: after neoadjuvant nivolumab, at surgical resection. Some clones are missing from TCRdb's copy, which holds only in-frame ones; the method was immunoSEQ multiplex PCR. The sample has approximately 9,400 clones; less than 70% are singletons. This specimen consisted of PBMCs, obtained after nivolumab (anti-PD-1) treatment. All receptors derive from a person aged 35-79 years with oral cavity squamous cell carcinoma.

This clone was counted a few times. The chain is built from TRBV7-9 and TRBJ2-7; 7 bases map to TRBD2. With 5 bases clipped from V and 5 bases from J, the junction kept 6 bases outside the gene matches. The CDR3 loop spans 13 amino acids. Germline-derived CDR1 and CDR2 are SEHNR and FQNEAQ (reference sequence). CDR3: CASSRRDYNEQYF. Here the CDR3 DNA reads TGTGCCAGCAGCCGCCGGGACTACAACGAGCAGTACTTC.

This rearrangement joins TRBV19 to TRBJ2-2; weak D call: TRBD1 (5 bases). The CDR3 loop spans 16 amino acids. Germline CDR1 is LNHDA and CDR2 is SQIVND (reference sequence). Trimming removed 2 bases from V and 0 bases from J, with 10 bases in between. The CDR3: CASSINPDTNTGELFF. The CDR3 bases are TGTGCCAGTAGTATAAACCCGGACACGAACACCGGGGAGCTGTTTTTT.

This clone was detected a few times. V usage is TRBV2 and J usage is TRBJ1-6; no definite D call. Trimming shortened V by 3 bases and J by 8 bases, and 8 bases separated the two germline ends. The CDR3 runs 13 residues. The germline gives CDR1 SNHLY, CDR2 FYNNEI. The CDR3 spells CASSDRRDSPLHF. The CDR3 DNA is TGTGCCAGCAGTGATCGTCGGGATTCACCCCTCCACTTT.

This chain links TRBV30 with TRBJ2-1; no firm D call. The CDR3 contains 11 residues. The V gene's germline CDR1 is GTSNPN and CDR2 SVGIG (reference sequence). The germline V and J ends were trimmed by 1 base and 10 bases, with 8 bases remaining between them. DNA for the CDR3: TGTGCCTGGAGTGGCCTGGACGAGCAGTTCTTC. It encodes CAWSGLDEQFF.

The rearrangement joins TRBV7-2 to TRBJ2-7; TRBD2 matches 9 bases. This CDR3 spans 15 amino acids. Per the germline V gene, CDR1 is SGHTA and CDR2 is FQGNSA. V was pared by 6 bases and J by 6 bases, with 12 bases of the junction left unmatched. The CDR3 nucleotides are TGTGCCAGCAGTATAAAGGCGGGGGGGCCTCTCGAGCAGTACTTC. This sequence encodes CASSIKAGGPLEQYF.

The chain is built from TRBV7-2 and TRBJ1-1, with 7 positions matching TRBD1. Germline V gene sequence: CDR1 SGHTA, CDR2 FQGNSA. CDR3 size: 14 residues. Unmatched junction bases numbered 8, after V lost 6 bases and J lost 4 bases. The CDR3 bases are TGTGCCAGCAGGCGAGGGGGCCCGGCCACTGAAGCTTTCTTT. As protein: CASRRGGPATEAFF.

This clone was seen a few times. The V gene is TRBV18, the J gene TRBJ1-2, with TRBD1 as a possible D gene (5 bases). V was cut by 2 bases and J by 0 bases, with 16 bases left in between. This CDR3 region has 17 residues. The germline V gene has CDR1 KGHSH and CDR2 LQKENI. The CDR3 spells CASSPTAGDGSNYGYTF. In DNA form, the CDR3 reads TGTGCCAGCTCACCAACCGCCGGGGACGGCTCTAACTATGGCTACACCTTC.

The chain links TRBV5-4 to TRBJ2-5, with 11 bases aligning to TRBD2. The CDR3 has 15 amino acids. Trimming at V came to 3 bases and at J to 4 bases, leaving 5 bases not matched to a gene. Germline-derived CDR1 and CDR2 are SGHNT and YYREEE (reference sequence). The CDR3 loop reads CASSSGTSGPETQYF. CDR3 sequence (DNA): TGTGCCAGCAGCTCAGGGACTAGCGGCCCAGAGACCCAGTACTTC.

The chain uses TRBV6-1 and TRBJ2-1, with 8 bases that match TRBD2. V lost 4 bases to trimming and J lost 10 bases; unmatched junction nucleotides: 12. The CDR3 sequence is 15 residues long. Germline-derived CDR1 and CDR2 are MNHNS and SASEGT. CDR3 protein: CASSVRRGGQVEQFF. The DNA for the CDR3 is TGTGCCAGCAGTGTGCGACGGGGGGGCCAGGTAGAGCAGTTCTTC.

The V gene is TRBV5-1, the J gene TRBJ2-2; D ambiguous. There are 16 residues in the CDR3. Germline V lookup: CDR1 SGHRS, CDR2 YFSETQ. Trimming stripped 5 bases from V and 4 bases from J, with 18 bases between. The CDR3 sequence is CASRERALTGTGELFF. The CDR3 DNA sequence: TGCGCCAGCAGAGAGAGAGCCCTGACGGGCACCGGGGAGCTGTTTTTT.

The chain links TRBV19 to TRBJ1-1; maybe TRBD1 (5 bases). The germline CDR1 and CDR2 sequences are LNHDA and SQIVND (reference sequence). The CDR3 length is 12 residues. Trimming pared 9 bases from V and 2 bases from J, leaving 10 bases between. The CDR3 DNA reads TGTGCCAGCAGACAGTTAAACACTGAAGCTTTCTTT. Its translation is CASRQLNTEAFF.

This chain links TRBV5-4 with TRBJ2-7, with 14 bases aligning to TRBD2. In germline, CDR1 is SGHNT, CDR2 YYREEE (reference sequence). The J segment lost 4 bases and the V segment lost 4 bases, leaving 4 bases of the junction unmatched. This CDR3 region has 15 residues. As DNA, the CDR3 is TGTGCCAGCAGCCCGGGACTAGCGGGAGCTTACGAGCAGTACTTC. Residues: CASSPGLAGAYEQYF. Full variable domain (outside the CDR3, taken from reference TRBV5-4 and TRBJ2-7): ETGVTQSPTHLIKTRGQQVTLRCSSQSGHNTVSWYQQALGQGPQFIFQYYREEENGRGNFPPRFSGLQFPNYSSELNVNALELDDSALYLCASSPGLAGAYEQYFGPGTRLTVT.

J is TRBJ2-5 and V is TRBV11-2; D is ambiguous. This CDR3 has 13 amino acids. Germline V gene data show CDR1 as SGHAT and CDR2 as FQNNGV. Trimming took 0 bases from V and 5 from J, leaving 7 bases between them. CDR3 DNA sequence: TGTGCCAGCAGCTTAGAGGGGATTGAGACCCAGTACTTC. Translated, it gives CASSLEGIETQYF.

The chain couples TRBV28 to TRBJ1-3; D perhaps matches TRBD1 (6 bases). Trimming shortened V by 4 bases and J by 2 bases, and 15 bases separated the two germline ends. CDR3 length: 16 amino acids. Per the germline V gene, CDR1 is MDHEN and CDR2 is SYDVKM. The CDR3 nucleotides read TGTGCCAGCAGTTCCCTCCTAGGACAGACTGGAAACACCATATATTTT. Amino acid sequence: CASSSLLGQTGNTIYF.

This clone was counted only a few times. The CDR3 spells CASSKARNYGYTF. CDR3 bases: TGTGCCAGCTCGAAAGCCAGGAACTATGGCTACACCTTC. The rearrangement uses TRBV27 and TRBJ1-2; D gene uncertain. Trimming stripped 8 bases from V and 2 bases from J, with 12 bases between. There are 13 residues in the CDR3. CDR1 is MNHEY, CDR2 SMNVEV, per germline (reference sequence).

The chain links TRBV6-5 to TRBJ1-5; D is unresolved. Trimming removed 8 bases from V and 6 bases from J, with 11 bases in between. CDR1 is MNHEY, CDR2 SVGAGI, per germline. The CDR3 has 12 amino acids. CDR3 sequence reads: CASGRRGQPQHF. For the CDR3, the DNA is TGTGCCAGCGGAAGACGGGGTCAGCCCCAGCATTTT.

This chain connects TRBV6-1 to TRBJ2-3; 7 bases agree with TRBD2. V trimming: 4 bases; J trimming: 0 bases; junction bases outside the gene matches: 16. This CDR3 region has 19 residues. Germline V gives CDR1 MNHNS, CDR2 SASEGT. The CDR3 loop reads CASSVRRTRGLLSTDTQYF. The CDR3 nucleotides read TGTGCCAGCAGTGTTCGCCGGACTAGAGGTCTGCTGAGCACAGATACGCAGTATTTT.

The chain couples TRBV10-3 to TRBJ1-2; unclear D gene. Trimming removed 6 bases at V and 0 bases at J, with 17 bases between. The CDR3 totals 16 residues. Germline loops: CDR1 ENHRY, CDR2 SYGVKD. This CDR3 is CAIRIVTAGANYGYTF. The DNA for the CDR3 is TGTGCCATCAGAATCGTCACGGCAGGAGCTAACTATGGCTACACCTTC.

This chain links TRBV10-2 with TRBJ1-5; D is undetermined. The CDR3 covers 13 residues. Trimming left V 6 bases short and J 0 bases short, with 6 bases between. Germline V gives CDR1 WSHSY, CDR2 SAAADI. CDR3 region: CASRAGSNQPQHF. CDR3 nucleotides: TGCGCCAGCAGGGCTGGTAGCAATCAGCCCCAGCATTTT.

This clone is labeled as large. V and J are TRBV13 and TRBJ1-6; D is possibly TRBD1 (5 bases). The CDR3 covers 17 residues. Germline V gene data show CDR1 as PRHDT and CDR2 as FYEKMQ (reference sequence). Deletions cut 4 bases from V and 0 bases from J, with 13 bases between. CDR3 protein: CASSSLRGSSYNSPLHF. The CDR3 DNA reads TGTGCCAGCAGCTCACTACGGGGGAGCTCCTATAATTCACCCCTCCACTTT.

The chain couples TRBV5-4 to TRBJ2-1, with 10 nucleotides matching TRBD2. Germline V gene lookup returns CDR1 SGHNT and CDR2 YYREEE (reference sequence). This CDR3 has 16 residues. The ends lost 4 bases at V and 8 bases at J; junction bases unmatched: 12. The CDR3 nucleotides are TGTGCCAGCAGCCCCTTAGCTAGCGGGGGCCGATATGAGCAGTTCTTC. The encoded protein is CASSPLASGGRYEQFF.

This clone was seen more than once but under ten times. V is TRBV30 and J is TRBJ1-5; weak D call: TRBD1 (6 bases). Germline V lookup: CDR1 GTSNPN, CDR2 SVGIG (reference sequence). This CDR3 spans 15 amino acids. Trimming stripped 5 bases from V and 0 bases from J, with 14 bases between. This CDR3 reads CAWGSTGLSNQPQHF. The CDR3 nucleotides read TGTGCCTGGGGGTCGACAGGTCTTAGCAATCAGCCCCAGCATTTT.

For the CDR3, the DNA is TGTGCCAGCAGTTCTGGGACATTCGCGAACACCGGGGAGCTGTTTTTT. Translated, it gives CASSSGTFANTGELFF. The genes are TRBV11-2 and TRBJ2-2; D possibly corresponds to TRBD1 (6 bases). CDR1 and CDR2 from the germline V gene are SGHAT and FQNNGV. The CDR3 loop spans 16 amino acids. V lost 6 bases, J lost 0 bases, and 14 bases lay in between.

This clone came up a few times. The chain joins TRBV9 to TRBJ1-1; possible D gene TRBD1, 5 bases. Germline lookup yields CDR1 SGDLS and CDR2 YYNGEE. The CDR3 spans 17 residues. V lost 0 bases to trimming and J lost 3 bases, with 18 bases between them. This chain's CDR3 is CASSVGGREIGDTEAFF. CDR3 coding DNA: TGTGCCAGCAGCGTAGGGGGCAGGGAAATTGGGGACACTGAAGCTTTCTTT.

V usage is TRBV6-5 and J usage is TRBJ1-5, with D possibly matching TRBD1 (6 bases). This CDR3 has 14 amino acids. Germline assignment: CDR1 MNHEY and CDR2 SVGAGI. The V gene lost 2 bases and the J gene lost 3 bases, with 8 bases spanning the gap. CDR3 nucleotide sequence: TGTGCCAGCAGTTACAGGGGGGTCAATCAGCCCCAGCATTTT. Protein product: CASSYRGVNQPQHF.

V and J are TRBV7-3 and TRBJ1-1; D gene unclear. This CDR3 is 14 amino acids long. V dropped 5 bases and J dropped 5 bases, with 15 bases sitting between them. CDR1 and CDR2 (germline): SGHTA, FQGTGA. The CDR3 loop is CASSAHPGETEAFF. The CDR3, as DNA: TGTGCCAGCAGCGCGCATCCCGGAGAAACTGAAGCTTTCTTT.

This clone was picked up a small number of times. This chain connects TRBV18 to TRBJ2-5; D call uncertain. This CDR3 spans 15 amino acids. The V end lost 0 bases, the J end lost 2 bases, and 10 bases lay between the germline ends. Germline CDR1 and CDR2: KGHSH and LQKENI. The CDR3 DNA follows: TGTGCCAGCTCACCACCGGGTGGAAGGCAAGAGACCCAGTACTTC. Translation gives CASSPPGGRQETQYF.

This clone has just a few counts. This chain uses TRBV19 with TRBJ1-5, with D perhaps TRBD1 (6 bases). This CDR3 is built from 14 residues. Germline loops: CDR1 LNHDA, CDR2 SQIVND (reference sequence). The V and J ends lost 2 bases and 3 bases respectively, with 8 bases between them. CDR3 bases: TGTGCCAGTAGTATAACAGGGCCCAATCAGCCCCAGCATTTT. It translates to CASSITGPNQPQHF.